This T cell receptor (beta chain) was sequenced in a study of blood T cell repertoires in COVID-19. Study-level background: In each case, the material was cDNA or gDNA derived from T cells, B-cell-depleted T cells, or PBMCs.

This clone came up a few times. As originally analysed: From reference gene primer amplification, estimates of nucleated cell counts were derived. TCRdb's copy holds only in-frame clones and misses some; the assay was immunoSEQ multiplex PCR. V and J calls and clone size are given by that table; D and trimming were obtained from the DNA. This table has over 90,000 clones, 70% to 90% appearing once. The CDR3 spans 18 residues. CDR1 and CDR2 (germline): MNHEY, SVGEGT. Unmatched junction bases numbered 16, after V lost 6 bases and J lost 8 bases. The J gene is TRBJ2-1, the V gene TRBV6-2 or TRBV6-3, with 13 bases that match TRBD2. Material for sequencing was peripheral blood. This TCR derives from a man over 45 with active COVID-19. In DNA form, the CDR3 reads TGTGCCAGCAGCCCCGGGGGGACTAGCGGGGCTGCTGGGGATGAGCAGTTCTTC. Translated: CASSPGGTSGAAGDEQFF.